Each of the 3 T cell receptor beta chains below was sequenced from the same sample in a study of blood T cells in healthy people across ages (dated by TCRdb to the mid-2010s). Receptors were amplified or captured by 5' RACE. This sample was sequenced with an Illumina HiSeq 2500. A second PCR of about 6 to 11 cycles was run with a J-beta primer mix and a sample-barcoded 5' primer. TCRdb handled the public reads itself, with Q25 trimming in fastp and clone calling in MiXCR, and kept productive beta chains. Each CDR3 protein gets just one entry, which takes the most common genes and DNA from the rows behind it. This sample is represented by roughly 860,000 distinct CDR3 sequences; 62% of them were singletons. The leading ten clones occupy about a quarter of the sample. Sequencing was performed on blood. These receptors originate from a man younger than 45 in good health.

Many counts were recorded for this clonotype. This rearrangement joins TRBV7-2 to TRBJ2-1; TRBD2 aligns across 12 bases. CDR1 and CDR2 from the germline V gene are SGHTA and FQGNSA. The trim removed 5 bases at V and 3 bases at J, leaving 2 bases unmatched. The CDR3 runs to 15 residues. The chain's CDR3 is CASSASGGVYNEQFF. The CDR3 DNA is TGTGCCAGCAGCGCTAGCGGGGGGGTCTACAATGAGCAGTTCTTC. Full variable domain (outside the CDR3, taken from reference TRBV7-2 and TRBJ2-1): GAGVSQSPSNKVTEKGKDVELRCDPISGHTALYWYRQSLGQGLEFLIYFQGNSAPDKSGLPSDRFSAERTGGSVSTLTIQRTQQEDSAVYLCASSASGGVYNEQFFGPGTRLTVL.

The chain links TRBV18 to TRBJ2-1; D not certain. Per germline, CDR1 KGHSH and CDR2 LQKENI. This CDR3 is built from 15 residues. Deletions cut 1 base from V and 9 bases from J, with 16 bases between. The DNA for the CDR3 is TGTGCCAGCTCACCACTGGAAGGGTTTAAGGGTGAGCAGTTCTTC. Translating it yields CASSPLEGFKGEQFF.

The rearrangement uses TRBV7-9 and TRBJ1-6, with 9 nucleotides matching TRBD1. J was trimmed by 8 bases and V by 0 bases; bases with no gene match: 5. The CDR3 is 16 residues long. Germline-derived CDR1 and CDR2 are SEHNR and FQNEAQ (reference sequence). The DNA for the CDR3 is TGTGCCAGCAGCTTAGCGGTGGGACAGGGATATTCACCCCTCCACTTT. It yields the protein CASSLAVGQGYSPLHF. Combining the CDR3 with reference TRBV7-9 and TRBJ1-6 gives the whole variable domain DTGVSQNPRHKITKRGQNVTFRCDPISEHNRLYWYRQTLGQGPEFLTYFQNEAQLEKSRLLSDRFSAERPKGSFSTLEIQRTEQGDSAMYLCASSLAVGQGYSPLHFGNGTRLTVT.